These 7 T cell receptor delta chains were all obtained from the same sample, sequenced in a study of gamma-delta chains in newborns, infants, children. TCRdb re-processed the reads using CATT. The sample yields a few thousand delta-chain clones, approximately 3% seen once. Sequencing was performed on blood. Every receptor here comes from a child who was a newborn, infant or young child, either healthy, febrile or measles-vaccinated (not recorded which).

On this clone: A clone one base away is much larger, so this may be a read error. V and J are TRDV1 and TRDJ1, with D perhaps TRDD3 (6 bases). Germline V lookup: CDR1 TSWWSYY, CDR2 QGS. Trimming took 1 base from V and 4 from J, leaving 31 bases between them. There are 21 residues in the CDR3. In DNA, the CDR3 is TGTGCTCTTGGGGAACACTTCCCCCCCTGGGGACTGACTCCGTTCAACGATAAACTCATCTTT. Translation gives CALGEHFPPWGLTPFNDKLIF.

This clone was counted only a few times. TCRdb's listed protein matches a much larger clone and diverges from this DNA's translation at residue 8, likely through a read error; the protein shown comes from the DNA. This chain links TRDV2 with TRDJ1; weak D call: TRDD3 (6 bases). This CDR3 spans 16 amino acids. Between the trimmed V and J ends, which lost 3 bases and 0 bases, there was a span of 16 bases. Germline CDR1 reads GEAIGNYY; CDR2 reads EKD. The CDR3 DNA is TGTGCCTGTGACCGGTACTGGGAGACGTACACCGATAAACTCATCTTT. This encodes CACDRYWETYTDKLIF.

To note about this clone: This could be a read error, since a much larger clone is one nucleotide away. Other nucleotide sequences in the sample specify the same CDR3. This chain joins TRDV3 and TRDJ2; TRDD3 matches 12 bases. Germline CDR1 TVYSNPD, CDR2 GDNSRS (reference sequence). V was pared by 4 bases and J by 5 bases, with 8 bases of the junction left unmatched. CDR3 length equals 15 residues. DNA for the CDR3: TGTGCCTGCCCGCCTACTGGGGGATACACAGCACAACTCTTCTTT. Protein product: CACPPTGGYTAQLFF.

This clone was seen only a few times. This may be a read error: a much more frequent sequence differs by one nucleotide. This chain joins TRDV2 and TRDJ3; TRDD3 matches 9 bases. CDR1 GEAIGNYY and CDR2 EKD come from the germline V gene. This CDR3 has 19 residues. Trimming removed 3 bases from V and 0 bases from J; junction bases left unmatched: 8. This chain's CDR3 is CACDAWGIPSSWDTRQMFF. In DNA, the CDR3 is TGTGCCTGTGACGCCTGGGGGATTCCTAGCTCCTGGGACACCCGACAGATGTTTTTC.

There are a few counts of this clone. The TCRdb protein, from a much larger clone, departs from this DNA's translation at residue 3, likely by read error; the protein shown derives from the DNA. This rearrangement joins TRDV2 to TRDJ2; 9 bases align to TRDD3. The CDR3 totals 16 residues. CDR1 is GEAIGNYY and CDR2 is EKD in the germline V gene. The CDR3 loop reads CARDTGGDTFSAQLFF. The CDR3 nucleotides read TGTGCCCGTGACACCGGAGGGGATACGTTCTCCGCACAACTCTTCTTT.

Only a few counts were recorded for this clone. This DNA's translation and the protein TCRdb lists, from a much larger clone, do not match at residue 3, likely due to a read error; the protein shown is translated from the DNA. V is TRDV1 and J is TRDJ2, with D possibly matching TRDD3 (6 bases). The CDR3 is 15 residues long. CDR1 TSWWSYY and CDR2 QGS come from the germline V gene. In DNA form, the CDR3 reads TGTGCTCCTGGGGAACGCGGTCTCCCAACAGCACAACTCTTCTTT. This codes for CAPGERGLPTAQLFF.

To note about this clone: The protein that TCRdb holds for this DNA derives from a much larger clone and differs from the translated DNA at residue 13, which likely indicates a read error; the protein shown here is translated from the DNA. The chain uses TRDV2 and TRDJ3; 13 nucleotides line up with TRDD3. CDR3 size: 20 residues. Germline CDR1 and CDR2: GEAIGNYY and EKD. As DNA, the CDR3 is TGTGCCTGTGACACCGACTGGGGGATACGAAGCTCCCGGGACACCCGACAGATGTTTTTC. This encodes CACDTDWGIRSSRDTRQMFF.